This TCR beta chain originates from a study of shared clonotypes between healthy human individuals. Naive CD8 cells were CD45RO-negative, positively selected for CCR7, excluding terminally differentiated effector memory CD45RA+ cells. Researchers ran the assay at a deep level. Several immunoSEQ plates held equal portions of the genomic DNA taken from each subset. Here immunoSEQ multiplex PCR was the method, and the copy in TCRdb shows in-frame clones only, minus some. The table lists 2 million to 2.5 million clones, about 92% of them singletons. With respect to this clone: Its antigen is unidentified.

Overall study findings and caveats: Larger richness was generally estimated for naive than memory subsets. The study sampled only blood, and tissue repertoires likely differ.

Germline CDR1 SGHRS, CDR2 YFSETQ. The length of the CDR3 is 15 residues. Germline trimming cut 0 bases from V and 7 bases from J; bases unmatched to any gene: 6. The receptor comes from a man younger than 30 in good health. Some clones in this sample may be carry-over from other donors' samples. The chain is built from TRBV5-1 and TRBJ2-1; TRBD2 aligns across 8 bases. The specimen was naive CD8+ T cells from PBMCs. The CDR3 reads CASSLGLARENEQFF. CDR3 coding DNA: TGCGCCAGCAGCTTGGGACTAGCGAGAGAAAATGAGCAGTTCTTC. The full variable domain, with the rest looked up from reference TRBV5-1 and TRBJ2-1, is KAGVTQTPRYLIKTRGQQVTLSCSPISGHRSVSWYQQTPGQGLQFLFEYFSETQRNKGNFPGRFSGRQFSNSRSEMNVSTLELGDSALYLCASSLGLARENEQFFGPGTRLTVL.